This T cell receptor beta chain was found in a study of cytomegalovirus exposure and HLA in healthy donors. About the research overall: There were more than 350 genotyped donors. Of these, 75% to 85% fell in the genetic ancestry cluster associated with self-reported Caucasian donors.

A word on this clone: Its antigen is unidentified.

Study conclusions and caveats: Within a later analysis, the majority of CMV-associated TCR beta chains appeared HLA-restricted. In a later analysis, TCR beta V- and J-gene trimming showed a link to a missense DCLRE1C variant. Rarity marked most TCR sequences, yet some public TCRs occurred in many donors.

Both 60 Vbeta primers and 13 Jbeta primers went into the PCR. Some clones are missing from TCRdb's copy, which holds only in-frame ones; the method was immunoSEQ multiplex PCR. This sample's table has about 99,000 clones. Germline CDR1 SGHAT, CDR2 FQNNGV. CDR3 length: 19 amino acids. V lost 2 bases and J lost 3; bases outside the gene matches: 11. V and J are TRBV11-2 and TRBJ2-7; 15 bases are shared with TRBD2. Sequencing was done on a sample of PBMCs. The receptor's source is a man in his forties in good health and CMV-seronegative. CDR3 sequence reads: CASSLLSGTSGRKSYEQYF. In DNA form, the CDR3 reads TGTGCCAGCAGCTTATTGAGTGGGACTAGCGGGAGGAAAAGCTACGAGCAGTACTTC.